This TCR beta chain was recorded in a study of technical replicates of blood from a few donors. TCRdb's table, derived via immunoSEQ multiplex PCR, lists solely in-frame clones and lacks some. Here the sample spans roughly 100,000 clones, 96% being singletons. Germline lookup yields CDR1 MNHEY and CDR2 SVGAGI. CDR3 size: 14 residues. Trimming removed 5 bases at V and 2 bases at J, with 12 bases between. The TCR originated in a human donor in good health. Sample: T cells isolated from PBMCs. The chain recombines TRBV6-5 with TRBJ2-5; weak D call: TRBD1 (5 bases). CDR3 protein: CASSAGHFQETQYF. CDR3 DNA sequence: TGTGCCAGCAGTGCAGGACACTTTCAAGAGACCCAGTACTTC.